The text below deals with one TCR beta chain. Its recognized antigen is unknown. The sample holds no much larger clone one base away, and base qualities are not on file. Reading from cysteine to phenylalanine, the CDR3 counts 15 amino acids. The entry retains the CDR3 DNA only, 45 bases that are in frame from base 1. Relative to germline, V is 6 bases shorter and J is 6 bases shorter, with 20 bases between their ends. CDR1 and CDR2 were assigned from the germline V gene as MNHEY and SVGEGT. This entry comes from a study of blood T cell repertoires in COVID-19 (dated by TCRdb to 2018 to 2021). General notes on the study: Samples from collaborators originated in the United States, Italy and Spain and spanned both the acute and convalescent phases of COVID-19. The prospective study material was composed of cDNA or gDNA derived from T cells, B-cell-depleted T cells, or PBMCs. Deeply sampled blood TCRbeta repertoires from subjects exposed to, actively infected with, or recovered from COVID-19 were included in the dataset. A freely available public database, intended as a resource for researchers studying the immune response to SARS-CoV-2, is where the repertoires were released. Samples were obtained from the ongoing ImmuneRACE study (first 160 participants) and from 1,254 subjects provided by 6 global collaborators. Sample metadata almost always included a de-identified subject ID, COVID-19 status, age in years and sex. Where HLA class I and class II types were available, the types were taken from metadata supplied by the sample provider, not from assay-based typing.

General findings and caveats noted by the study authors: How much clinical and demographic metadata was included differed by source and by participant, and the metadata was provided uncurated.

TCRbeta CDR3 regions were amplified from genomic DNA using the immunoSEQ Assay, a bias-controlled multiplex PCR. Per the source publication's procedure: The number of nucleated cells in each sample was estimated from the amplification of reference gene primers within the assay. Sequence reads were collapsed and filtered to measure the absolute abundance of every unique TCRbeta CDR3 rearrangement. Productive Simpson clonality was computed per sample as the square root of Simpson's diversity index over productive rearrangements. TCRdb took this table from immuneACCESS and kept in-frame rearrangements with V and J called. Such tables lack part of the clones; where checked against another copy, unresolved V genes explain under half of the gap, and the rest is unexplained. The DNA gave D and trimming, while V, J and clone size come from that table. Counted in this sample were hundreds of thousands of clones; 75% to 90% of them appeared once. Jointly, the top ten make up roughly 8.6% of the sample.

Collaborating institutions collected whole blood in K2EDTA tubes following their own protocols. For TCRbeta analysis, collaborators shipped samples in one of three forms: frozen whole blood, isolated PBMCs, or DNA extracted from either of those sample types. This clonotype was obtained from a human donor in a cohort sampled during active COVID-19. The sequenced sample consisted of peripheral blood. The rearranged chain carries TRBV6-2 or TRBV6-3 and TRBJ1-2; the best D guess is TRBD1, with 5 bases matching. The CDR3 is CASSPQGREGHGYTF. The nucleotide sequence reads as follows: TGTGCCAGCAGCCCCCAGGGCAGGGAAGGGCATGGCTACACCTTC.